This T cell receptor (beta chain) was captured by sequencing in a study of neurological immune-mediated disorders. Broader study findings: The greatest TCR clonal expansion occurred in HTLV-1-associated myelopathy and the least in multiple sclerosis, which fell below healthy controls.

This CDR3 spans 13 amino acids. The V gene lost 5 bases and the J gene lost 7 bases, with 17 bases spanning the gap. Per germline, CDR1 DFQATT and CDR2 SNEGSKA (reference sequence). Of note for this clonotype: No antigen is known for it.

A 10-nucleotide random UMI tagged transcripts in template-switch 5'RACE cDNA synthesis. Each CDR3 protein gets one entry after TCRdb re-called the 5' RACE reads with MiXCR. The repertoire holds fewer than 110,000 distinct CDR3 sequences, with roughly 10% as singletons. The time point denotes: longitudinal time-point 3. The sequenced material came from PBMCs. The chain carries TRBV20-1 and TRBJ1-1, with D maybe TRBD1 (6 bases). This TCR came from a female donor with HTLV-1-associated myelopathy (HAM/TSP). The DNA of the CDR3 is TGCAGTGCTGAGGACAGCCCCCAAGATGAAGCTTTCTTT. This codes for CSAEDSPQDEAFF.